This passage covers 30 T cell receptor beta chains from one sample sequenced in a study of cytomegalovirus exposure and HLA in healthy donors. Method: immunoSEQ multiplex PCR; TCRdb's copy keeps in-frame clones and lacks some. Here the sample spans roughly 100,000 clones, 85% being singletons. The sample taken for sequencing was PBMCs. The receptors shown here come from a man between 18 and 29 years old in good health and CMV-seropositive.

This clone was detected only a few times. This chain uses TRBV6-5 with TRBJ2-5; D is perhaps TRBD1 (6 bases). CDR3 size: 16 residues. The V gene's germline CDR1 is MNHEY and CDR2 SVGAGI. Trimming left V 0 bases short and J 5 bases short, with 16 bases between. The DNA of the CDR3 is TGTGCCAGCAGTTACTCCTATATAACAGGGTCGGAGACCCAGTACTTC. Protein product: CASSYSYITGSETQYF.

The chain has TRBV4-1 and TRBJ2-2; TRBD2 aligns across 11 bases. Germline assignment: CDR1 MGHRA and CDR2 YSYEKL. The CDR3 runs to 19 residues. V trimming: 3 bases; J trimming: 0 bases; junction bases outside the gene matches: 9. The CDR3 is CASSHLTSGRRSNTGELFF. The CDR3 nucleotides are TGCGCCAGCAGCCACCTAACTAGCGGGAGAAGATCGAACACCGGGGAGCTGTTTTTT.

The chain links TRBV28 to TRBJ2-3; D possibly corresponds to TRBD2 (6 bases). Looked up from germline, CDR1 is MDHEN and CDR2 is SYDVKM. The CDR3 covers 18 residues. V was pared by 3 bases and J by 0 bases, with 19 bases between. The CDR3 nucleotides read TGTGCCAGCAGTTTCCCCCACCGATATAGCGGAAGCACAGATACGCAGTATTTT. It yields the protein CASSFPHRYSGSTDTQYF.

The J gene is TRBJ1-3, the V gene TRBV30; TRBD1 agrees at 7 bases. This CDR3 spans 14 amino acids. Unmatched junction bases numbered 9, after V lost 2 bases and J lost 8 bases. Germline assignment: CDR1 GTSNPN and CDR2 SVGIG (reference sequence). CDR3 sequence reads: CAWSPIDRVDTIYF. Here the CDR3 DNA reads TGTGCCTGGAGTCCCATTGACAGGGTGGACACCATATATTTT.

The chain is built from TRBV11-2 and TRBJ2-1, with a tentative D call TRBD2 (6 bases). The CDR3 has 18 residues. V dropped 5 bases and J dropped 0 bases, with 20 bases sitting between them. Germline V gene data show CDR1 as SGHAT and CDR2 as FQNNGV. CDR3 DNA: TGTGCCAGCAGCCAAGGGGAAGGAGGCGGGGACTCCTACAATGAGCAGTTCTTC. Translating it yields CASSQGEGGGDSYNEQFF.

V usage is TRBV2 and J usage is TRBJ2-1, with 9 bases that match TRBD2. Looked up from germline, CDR1 is SNHLY and CDR2 is FYNNEI. This CDR3 spans 17 amino acids. Trimming cost V 5 bases and J 4 bases; bases outside gene matches: 12. CDR3 amino acids: CASSTFLAGEGYNEQFF. DNA for the CDR3: TGTGCCAGCAGTACCTTTTTAGCGGGAGAGGGGTACAATGAGCAGTTCTTC.

This clone was found once. V and J are TRBV7-9 and TRBJ2-5; perhaps TRBD1 as D (6 bases). The CDR3 runs 16 residues. Germline lookup yields CDR1 SEHNR and CDR2 FQNEAQ (reference sequence). Trimming shortened V by 7 bases and J by 1 base, and 19 bases separated the two germline ends. CDR3 bases: TGTGCCAGCACCGCAACAGGGCGCCCGATCCAAGAGACCCAGTACTTC. Translated, it gives CASTATGRPIQETQYF.

The chain has TRBV11-2 and TRBJ2-7, with D possibly being TRBD2 (6 bases). In germline, CDR1 is SGHAT, CDR2 FQNNGV. The CDR3 covers 13 residues. Trimming shortened V by 3 bases and J by 0 bases, and 6 bases separated the two germline ends. CDR3 protein: CASSFGSSYEQYF. CDR3 DNA sequence: TGTGCCAGCAGCTTCGGGAGCTCCTACGAGCAGTACTTC.

The chain employs TRBV7-8 and TRBJ2-2; D gene uncertain. The CDR3 is 17 amino acids. In germline, CDR1 is SGHVS, CDR2 FQNEAQ. Deletions cut 1 base from V and 4 bases from J, with 16 bases between. CDR3: CASSLVTTSRGTGELFF. As DNA, the CDR3 is TGTGCCAGCAGCTTAGTCACTACATCGCGCGGCACCGGGGAGCTGTTTTTT.

This chain uses TRBV4-2 with TRBJ2-3, with 10 bases matching TRBD2. The trim removed 3 bases at V and 5 bases at J, leaving 8 bases unmatched. The CDR3 contains 16 residues. Germline CDR1 and CDR2: LGHNA and YNFKEQ. The DNA for the CDR3 is TGTGCCAGCAGCCACGAGCTAGCGGGAGTTATAGATACGCAGTATTTT. It codes for CASSHELAGVIDTQYF.

The chain couples TRBV5-1 to TRBJ1-1; TRBD1 matches at 10 bases. CDR1 is SGHRS, CDR2 YFSETQ, per germline. With V trimmed by 0 bases and J by 1 base, 0 bases remained unmatched. The CDR3 covers 15 residues. CDR3 sequence: CASSLGTGGNTEAFF. The CDR3 nucleotides are TGCGCCAGCAGCTTGGGGACAGGGGGGAACACTGAAGCTTTCTTT.

The CDR3 DNA is TGTGCCAGCAGCCCCGGGACAGTAGGCGCCAATGTTGAAACCCAGTACTTC. Its protein is CASSPGTVGANVETQYF. The chain employs TRBV7-7 and TRBJ2-5; TRBD1 agrees at 7 bases. Germline assignment: CDR1 SSHAT and CDR2 FNYEAQ (reference sequence). This CDR3 contains 17 residues. With V trimmed by 5 bases and J by 8 bases, 20 bases remained unmatched.

This clone was counted once. The J gene is TRBJ1-5, the V gene TRBV27; D might be TRBD1 (5 bases). The germline CDR1 and CDR2 sequences are MNHEY and SMNVEV (reference sequence). V gave up 3 bases and J gave up 6 bases, with 6 bases separating them. The CDR3 sequence is 12 residues long. CDR3 residues: CASSFGGQPQHF. CDR3 DNA sequence: TGTGCCAGCAGTTTCGGGGGTCAGCCCCAGCATTTT.

The rearrangement links TRBV4-1 to TRBJ2-7; D perhaps matches TRBD1 (6 bases). The germline CDR1 and CDR2 sequences are MGHRA and YSYEKL. Trimming cost V 5 bases and J 0 bases, with 26 bases left between them. The CDR3 consists of 19 residues. As DNA, the CDR3 is TGCGCCAGCAGCGCGCGACGAGCAGTACAGGGCAAAAGCTCCTACGAGCAGTACTTC. Translation gives CASSARRAVQGKSSYEQYF.

The chain couples TRBV19 to TRBJ2-1; perhaps TRBD1 as D (6 bases). Germline CDR1 reads LNHDA; CDR2 reads SQIVND (reference sequence). This CDR3 has 16 amino acids. The V end was cut by 4 bases, the J end by 0 bases, with 13 bases between. The CDR3: CASSTDRQSSYNEQFF. CDR3 sequence (DNA): TGTGCCAGTAGTACCGACAGGCAGAGCTCCTACAATGAGCAGTTCTTC.

The chain joins TRBV29-1 to TRBJ2-5; a possible D gene is TRBD1 (6 bases). The V end lost 5 bases, the J end lost 5 bases, and 24 bases lay between the germline ends. Looked up from germline, CDR1 is SQVTM and CDR2 is ANQGSEA. The CDR3 loop spans 16 amino acids. CDR3 DNA: TGCAGCGTTTCTGGACAGTGGGGCACATCAGGGGAGACCCAGTACTTC. Amino acid sequence: CSVSGQWGTSGETQYF.

J is TRBJ2-2 and V is TRBV25-1, with D hard to call. The V and J ends lost 3 bases and 4 bases respectively, with 3 bases between them. CDR1 is MGHDK, CDR2 SYGVNS, per germline. The CDR3 has 12 residues. This chain's CDR3 is CASSDLTGELFF. The CDR3 nucleotides are TGTGCCAGCAGTGACCTCACCGGGGAGCTGTTTTTT.

The chain is built from TRBV5-6 and TRBJ2-1, with 10 bases that match TRBD1. The CDR3 spans 16 residues. Germline V gene lookup returns CDR1 SGHDT and CDR2 YYEEEE. Trimming at V came to 0 bases and at J to 7 bases, leaving 7 bases not matched to a gene. DNA for the CDR3: TGTGCCAGCAGCTTGGGGACAGGGGGGTCGTGGAATGAGCAGTTCTTC. It is translated as CASSLGTGGSWNEQFF.

The chain couples TRBV4-1 to TRBJ2-2; 7 bases are shared with TRBD1. V lost 0 bases and J lost 5; bases outside the gene matches: 9. CDR3 length: 17 amino acids. Germline loops: CDR1 MGHRA, CDR2 YSYEKL. CDR3 region: CASSQDLSGRGTGELFF. The CDR3 DNA follows: TGCGCCAGCAGCCAAGATCTAAGTGGCAGGGGGACCGGGGAGCTGTTTTTT.

The V call is TRBV5-1, the J call TRBJ2-6, with D maybe TRBD1 (6 bases). Trimming cost V 1 base and J 0 bases, with 11 bases left between them. There are 17 residues in the CDR3. Germline CDR1 and CDR2: SGHRS and YFSETQ. The CDR3 bases are TGCGCCAGCAGCTTGTGGACAGAGAGCTCTGGGGCCAACGTCCTGACTTTC. Encoded protein: CASSLWTESSGANVLTF.

The chain couples TRBV27 to TRBJ1-1; D might be TRBD1 (6 bases). The germline V gene encodes CDR1 MNHEY and CDR2 SMNVEV (reference sequence). The CDR3 is 16 residues long. The germline V and J ends were trimmed by 5 bases and 4 bases, with 20 bases remaining between them. The CDR3 loop reads CASSPREGRGTTEAFF. As DNA, the CDR3 is TGTGCCAGCAGTCCCAGAGAGGGCAGGGGTACCACTGAAGCTTTCTTT.

This clone was detected once. The chain carries TRBV18 and TRBJ2-2, with D perhaps TRBD1 (5 bases). Between the trimmed V and J ends, which lost 2 bases and 1 base, there was a span of 11 bases. CDR3 length equals 16 residues. Germline V lookup: CDR1 KGHSH, CDR2 LQKENI. The CDR3 spells CASSPYNGQNTGELFF. The DNA of the CDR3 is TGTGCCAGCTCACCATATAACGGACAGAACACCGGGGAGCTGTTTTTT.

The V and J genes are TRBV7-8 and TRBJ2-7, with 8 bases fitting TRBD2. CDR1 SGHVS and CDR2 FQNEAQ come from the germline V gene. The CDR3 has 15 residues. The trim removed 3 bases at V and 2 bases at J, leaving 6 bases unmatched. The CDR3 sequence: CASSLGLAGPYEQYF. The CDR3 DNA follows: TGTGCCAGCAGCTTGGGTCTAGCGGGTCCCTACGAGCAGTACTTC. The complete variable domain, with remaining parts taken from reference TRBV7-8 and TRBJ2-7, reads GAGVSQSPRYKVAKRGQDVALRCDPISGHVSLFWYQQALGQGPEFLTYFQNEAQLDKSGLPSDRFFAERPEGSVSTLKIQRTQQEDSAVYLCASSLGLAGPYEQYFGPGTRLTVT.

The chain joins TRBV6-1 to TRBJ1-5; the D gene is possibly TRBD1 (6 bases). CDR1 and CDR2 from the germline V gene are MNHNS and SASEGT. This CDR3 region has 13 residues. Trimming took off 4 bases at V and 4 bases at J, with 8 bases between the two ends. The CDR3 DNA reads as TGTGCCAGCAGTGTGGACAGAAATCAGCCCCAGCATTTT. Protein product: CASSVDRNQPQHF.

The V and J genes are TRBV28 and TRBJ1-5; D is possibly TRBD1 (5 bases). This CDR3 region has 20 residues. From germline, CDR1 is MDHEN and CDR2 SYDVKM. V was trimmed by 6 bases and J by 0 bases, leaving 27 bases between them. The CDR3, as DNA: TGTGCCAGCAGCCCGGACCAAGGGGCGGGGGGAGATTATAGCAATCAGCCCCAGCATTTT. This sequence encodes CASSPDQGAGGDYSNQPQHF.

This clone was picked up a small number of times. This CDR3 is CASSIRGAGSQELFF. CDR3 nucleotide sequence: TGTGCCAGTAGTATCCGGGGGGCAGGTTCTCAGGAGCTGTTTTTT. The genes are TRBV19 and TRBJ2-2; weak D call: TRBD2 (7 bases). The CDR3 spans 15 residues. The V gene lost 3 bases and the J gene lost 10 bases, with 18 bases spanning the gap. Per germline, CDR1 LNHDA and CDR2 SQIVND (reference sequence).

This clone was detected only a few times. The gene calls are TRBV5-1 and TRBJ1-2, with a weak D call TRBD1 (5 bases). The CDR3 loop spans 15 amino acids. Trimming pared 0 bases from V and 5 bases from J, leaving 14 bases between. Per the germline V gene, CDR1 is SGHRS and CDR2 is YFSETQ. In nucleotides, the CDR3 is TGCGCCAGCAGCTTGGATGCCCGACAGCAGTATGGCTACACCTTC. Protein: CASSLDARQQYGYTF.

The chain joins TRBV7-9 to TRBJ2-1, with D maybe TRBD2 (6 bases). Trimming took 3 bases from V and 4 from J, leaving 19 bases between them. CDR1 and CDR2 (germline): SEHNR, FQNEAQ (reference sequence). The CDR3 spans 17 residues. The CDR3 here is CASSLYVLRDGYNEQFF. The CDR3 region has the DNA TGTGCCAGCAGCTTGTACGTACTGCGGGATGGATACAATGAGCAGTTCTTC.

The chain employs TRBV5-8 and TRBJ1-2; possibly TRBD1 for D (5 bases). There are 16 residues in the CDR3. Trimming took off 0 bases at V and 3 bases at J, with 15 bases between the two ends. Germline CDR1 SGHTS, CDR2 YDEGEE. CDR3 in amino acids: CASSLELGVPDYGYTF. The CDR3 region has the DNA TGTGCCAGCAGCTTGGAATTAGGGGTACCGGACTATGGCTACACCTTC.

This chain links TRBV9 with TRBJ1-1, with D perhaps TRBD1 (5 bases). Trimming cost V 3 bases and J 3 bases, with 15 bases left between them. This CDR3 comprises 15 residues. Germline CDR1 SGDLS, CDR2 YYNGEE. In DNA, the CDR3 is TGTGCCAGCAGCGGGGGGGACGCGGAGCACACTGAAGCTTTCTTT. As protein: CASSGGDAEHTEAFF.